The source of this T cell receptor (beta chain) is a study of blood T cell repertoires in COVID-19. Those enrolled in Seattle joined during active infection and were followed longitudinally afterward. As handled by the study authors: Nucleated cell counts were estimated from reference gene primer amplification. The method was immunoSEQ multiplex PCR; TCRdb's version includes in-frame clones alone and lacks a portion of them. Clone size and the V and J calls come from that table; the DNA yielded D and trimming. This table has approximately 300,000 clones, more than 70% appearing once. Germline CDR1 reads MNHEY; CDR2 reads SVGAGI. V lost 6 bases and J lost 0, with 8 bases in between. This CDR3 has 13 residues. This clone occurred once. The same CDR3 also results from other DNA sequences found in this sample.

The chain links TRBV6-5 to TRBJ1-1, with D uncertain. This clonotype was obtained from a woman aged 25 to 39 with COVID-19, enrolled during active disease. The sequencing input was peripheral blood. CDR3 residues: CASSRGVNTEAFF. In DNA form, the CDR3 reads TGTGCCAGCAGCCGCGGAGTGAACACTGAAGCTTTCTTT.